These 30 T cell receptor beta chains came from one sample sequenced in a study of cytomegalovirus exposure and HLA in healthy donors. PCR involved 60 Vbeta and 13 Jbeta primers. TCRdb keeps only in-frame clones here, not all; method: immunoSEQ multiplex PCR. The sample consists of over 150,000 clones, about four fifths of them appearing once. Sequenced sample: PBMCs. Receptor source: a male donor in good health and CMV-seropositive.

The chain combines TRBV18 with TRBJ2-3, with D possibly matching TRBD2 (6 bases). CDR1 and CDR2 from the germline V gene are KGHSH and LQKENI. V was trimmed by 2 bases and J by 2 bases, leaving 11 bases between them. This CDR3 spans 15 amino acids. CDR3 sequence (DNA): TGTGCCAGCTCACCAACGGAGGACTACACAGATACGCAGTATTTT. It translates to CASSPTEDYTDTQYF.

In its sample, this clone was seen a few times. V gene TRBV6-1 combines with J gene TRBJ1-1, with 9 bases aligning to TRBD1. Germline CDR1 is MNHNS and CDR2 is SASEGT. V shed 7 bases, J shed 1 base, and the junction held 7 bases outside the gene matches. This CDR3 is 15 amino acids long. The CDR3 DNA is TGTGCCAGCAACCTAAAGGGACAGGGGAACACTGAAGCTTTCTTT. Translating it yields CASNLKGQGNTEAFF.

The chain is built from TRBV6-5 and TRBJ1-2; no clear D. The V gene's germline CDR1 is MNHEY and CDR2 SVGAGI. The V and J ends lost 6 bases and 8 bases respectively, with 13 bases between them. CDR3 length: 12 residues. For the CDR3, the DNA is TGTGCCAGCAGGAGAGGATCGGGGGGCTACACCTTC. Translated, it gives CASRRGSGGYTF.

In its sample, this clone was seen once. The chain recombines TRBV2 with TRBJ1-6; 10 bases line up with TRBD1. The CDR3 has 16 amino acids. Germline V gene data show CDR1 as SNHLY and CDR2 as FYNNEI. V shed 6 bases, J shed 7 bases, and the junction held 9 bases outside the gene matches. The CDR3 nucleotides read TGTGCCAGCAGAACGGACAGGGGGTCCCCGAATTCACCCCTCCACTTT. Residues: CASRTDRGSPNSPLHF.

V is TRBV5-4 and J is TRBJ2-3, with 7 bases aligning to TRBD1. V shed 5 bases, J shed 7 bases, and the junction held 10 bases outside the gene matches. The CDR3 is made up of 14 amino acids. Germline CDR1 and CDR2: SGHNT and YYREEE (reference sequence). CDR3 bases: TGTGCCAGCAGTTCCGGGACAGTTAGATATACGCAGTATTTT. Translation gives CASSSGTVRYTQYF.

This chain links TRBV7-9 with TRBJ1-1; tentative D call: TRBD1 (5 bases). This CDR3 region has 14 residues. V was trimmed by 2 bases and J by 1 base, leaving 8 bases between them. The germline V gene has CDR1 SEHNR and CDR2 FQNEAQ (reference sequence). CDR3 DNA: TGTGCCAGCAGCTTACAGACAGAGAACACTGAAGCTTTCTTT. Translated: CASSLQTENTEAFF.

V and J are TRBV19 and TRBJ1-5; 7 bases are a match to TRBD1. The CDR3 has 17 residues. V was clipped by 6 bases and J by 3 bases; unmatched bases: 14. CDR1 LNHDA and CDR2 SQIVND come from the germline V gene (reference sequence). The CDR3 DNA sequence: TGTGCCAGTAGGCCTCTCGGGACAGCAATTCTCAATCAGCCCCAGCATTTT. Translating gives CASRPLGTAILNQPQHF. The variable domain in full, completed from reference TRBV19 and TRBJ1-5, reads DGGITQSPKYLFRKEGQNVTLSCEQNLNHDAMYWYRQDPGQGLRLIYYSQIVNDFQKGDIAEGYSVSREKKESFPLTVTSAQKNPTAFYLCASRPLGTAILNQPQHFGDGTRLSIL.

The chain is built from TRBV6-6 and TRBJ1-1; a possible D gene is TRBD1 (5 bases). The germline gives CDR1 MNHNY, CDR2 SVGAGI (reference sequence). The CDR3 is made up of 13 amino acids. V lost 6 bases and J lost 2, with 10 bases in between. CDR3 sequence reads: CASSRGENTEAFF. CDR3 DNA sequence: TGTGCCAGCAGCCGGGGGGAAAACACTGAAGCTTTCTTT.

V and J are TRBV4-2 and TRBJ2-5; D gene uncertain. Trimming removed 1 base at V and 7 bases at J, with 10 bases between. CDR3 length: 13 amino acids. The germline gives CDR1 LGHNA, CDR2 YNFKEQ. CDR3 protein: CASSQAYSGTQYF. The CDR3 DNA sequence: TGTGCCAGCAGCCAAGCTTACTCAGGGACCCAGTACTTC.

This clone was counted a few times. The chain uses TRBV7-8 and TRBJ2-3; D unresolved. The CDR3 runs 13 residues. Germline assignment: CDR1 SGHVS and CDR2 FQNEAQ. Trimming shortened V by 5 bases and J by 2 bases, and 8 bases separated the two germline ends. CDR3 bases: TGTGCCAGCAGCGTTCCACTCACAGATACGCAGTATTTT. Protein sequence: CASSVPLTDTQYF.

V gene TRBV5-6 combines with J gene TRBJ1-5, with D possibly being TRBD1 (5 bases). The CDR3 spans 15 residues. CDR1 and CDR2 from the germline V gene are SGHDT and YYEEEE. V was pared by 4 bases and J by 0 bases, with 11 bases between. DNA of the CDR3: TGTGCCAGCAGCCCCGGACATTATAGCAATCAGCCCCAGCATTTT. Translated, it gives CASSPGHYSNQPQHF.

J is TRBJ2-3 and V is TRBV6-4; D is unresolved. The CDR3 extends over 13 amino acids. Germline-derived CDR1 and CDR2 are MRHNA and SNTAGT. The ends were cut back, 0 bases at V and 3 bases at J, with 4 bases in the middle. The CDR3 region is CASSDSETDTQYF. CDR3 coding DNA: TGTGCCAGCAGTGACTCCGAGACAGATACGCAGTATTTT.

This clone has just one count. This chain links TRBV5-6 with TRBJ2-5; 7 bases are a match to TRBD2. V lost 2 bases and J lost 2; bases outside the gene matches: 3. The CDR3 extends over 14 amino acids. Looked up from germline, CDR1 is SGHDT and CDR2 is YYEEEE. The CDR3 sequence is CASSLPGLQETQYF. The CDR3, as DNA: TGTGCCAGCAGCTTACCGGGACTACAAGAGACCCAGTACTTC.

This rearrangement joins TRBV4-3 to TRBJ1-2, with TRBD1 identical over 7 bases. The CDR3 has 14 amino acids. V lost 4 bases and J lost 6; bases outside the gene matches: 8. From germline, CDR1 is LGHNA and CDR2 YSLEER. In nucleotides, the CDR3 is TGCGCCAGCAGCCTACTTCTACAGGGGAATGGCTACACCTTC. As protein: CASSLLLQGNGYTF.

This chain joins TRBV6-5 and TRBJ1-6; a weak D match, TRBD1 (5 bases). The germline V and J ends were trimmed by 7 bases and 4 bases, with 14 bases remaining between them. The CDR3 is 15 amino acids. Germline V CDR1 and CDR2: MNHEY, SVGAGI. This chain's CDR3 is CASKIVAGYNSPLHF. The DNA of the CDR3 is TGTGCCAGCAAGATTGTGGCAGGGTATAATTCACCCCTCCACTTT.

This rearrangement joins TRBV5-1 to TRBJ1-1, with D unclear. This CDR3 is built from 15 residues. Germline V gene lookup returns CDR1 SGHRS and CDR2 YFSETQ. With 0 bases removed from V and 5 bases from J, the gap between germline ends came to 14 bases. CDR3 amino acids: CASSLAAYSGTEAFF. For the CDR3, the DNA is TGCGCCAGCAGCTTGGCGGCCTACTCGGGGACTGAAGCTTTCTTT.

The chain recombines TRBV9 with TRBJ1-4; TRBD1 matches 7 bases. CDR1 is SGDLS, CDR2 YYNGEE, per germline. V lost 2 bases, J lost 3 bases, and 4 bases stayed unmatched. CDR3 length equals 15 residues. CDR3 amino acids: CASSVEGAANEKLFF. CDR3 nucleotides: TGTGCCAGCAGCGTCGAGGGGGCGGCTAATGAAAAACTGTTTTTT.

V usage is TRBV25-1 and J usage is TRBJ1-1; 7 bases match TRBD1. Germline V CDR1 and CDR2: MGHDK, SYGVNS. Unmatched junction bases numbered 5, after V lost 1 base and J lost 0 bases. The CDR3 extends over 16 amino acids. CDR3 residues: CASSELRTGMNTEAFF. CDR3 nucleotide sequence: TGTGCCAGCAGTGAATTACGGACAGGAATGAACACTGAAGCTTTCTTT.

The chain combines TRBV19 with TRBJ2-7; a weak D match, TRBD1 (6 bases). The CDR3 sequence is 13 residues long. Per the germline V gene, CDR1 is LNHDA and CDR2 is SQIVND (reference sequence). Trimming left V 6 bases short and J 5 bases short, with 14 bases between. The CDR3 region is CASRDRDINEQYF. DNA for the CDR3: TGTGCCAGTAGGGACCGGGACATTAACGAGCAGTACTTC.

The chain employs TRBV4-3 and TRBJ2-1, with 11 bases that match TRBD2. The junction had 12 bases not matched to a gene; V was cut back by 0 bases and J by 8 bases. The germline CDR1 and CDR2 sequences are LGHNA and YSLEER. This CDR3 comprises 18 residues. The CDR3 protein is CASSQELALAGGRDEQFF. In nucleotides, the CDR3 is TGCGCCAGCAGCCAAGAGTTGGCGCTAGCGGGGGGCCGGGATGAGCAGTTCTTC.

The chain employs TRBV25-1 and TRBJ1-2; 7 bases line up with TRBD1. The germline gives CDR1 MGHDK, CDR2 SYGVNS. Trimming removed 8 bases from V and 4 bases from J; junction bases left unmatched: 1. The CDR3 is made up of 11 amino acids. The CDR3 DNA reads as TGTGCCAGCGGGGACAGCTATGGCTACACCTTC. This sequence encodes CASGDSYGYTF.

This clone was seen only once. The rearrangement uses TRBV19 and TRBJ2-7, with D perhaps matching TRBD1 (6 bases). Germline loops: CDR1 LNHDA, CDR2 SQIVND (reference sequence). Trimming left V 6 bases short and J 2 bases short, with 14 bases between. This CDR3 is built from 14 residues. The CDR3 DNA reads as TGTGCCAGTAGCCCCAGCGGACAGCCCTACGAGCAGTACTTC. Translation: CASSPSGQPYEQYF.

CDR3 sequence reads: CAISVTTGKESPLHF. CDR3 DNA: TGTGCCATCAGTGTGACGACAGGGAAGGAGTCACCCCTCCACTTT. J is TRBJ1-6 and V is TRBV10-3; the match to TRBD1 covers 7 bases. J was trimmed by 10 bases and V by 4 bases; bases with no gene match: 10. Germline CDR1 and CDR2: ENHRY and SYGVKD. The CDR3 is made up of 15 amino acids.

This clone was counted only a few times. CDR3 nucleotide sequence: TGTGCCAGCAGTGAAACTGCCAGGGGTGGCTACACCTTC. Translating gives CASSETARGGYTF. V gene TRBV6-1 combines with J gene TRBJ1-2, with D possibly matching TRBD1 (6 bases). With 2 bases removed from V and 7 bases from J, the gap between germline ends came to 11 bases. Germline CDR1 is MNHNS and CDR2 is SASEGT. This CDR3 is 13 amino acids long.

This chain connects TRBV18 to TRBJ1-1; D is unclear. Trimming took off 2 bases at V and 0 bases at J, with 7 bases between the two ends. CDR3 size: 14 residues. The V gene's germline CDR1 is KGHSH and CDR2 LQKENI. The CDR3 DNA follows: TGTGCCAGCTCACCAGAGAGAGTGAACACTGAAGCTTTCTTT. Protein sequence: CASSPERVNTEAFF.

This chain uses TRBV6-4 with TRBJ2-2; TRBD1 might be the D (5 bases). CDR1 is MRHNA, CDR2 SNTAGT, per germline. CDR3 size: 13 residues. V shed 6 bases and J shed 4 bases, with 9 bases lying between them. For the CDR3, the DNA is TGTGCCAGCAGCCTCGACAGCACCGGGGAGCTGTTTTTT. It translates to CASSLDSTGELFF.

Written as DNA, the CDR3 is TGTGCCAGCAGTGGAGGGACTTACACGGACTACGAGCAGTACTTC. Translating gives CASSGGTYTDYEQYF. This sequence joins TRBV6-1 and TRBJ2-7; D perhaps matches TRBD2 (6 bases). CDR1 is MNHNS, CDR2 SASEGT, per germline. CDR3 size: 15 residues. With 4 bases removed from V and 3 bases from J, the gap between germline ends came to 16 bases.

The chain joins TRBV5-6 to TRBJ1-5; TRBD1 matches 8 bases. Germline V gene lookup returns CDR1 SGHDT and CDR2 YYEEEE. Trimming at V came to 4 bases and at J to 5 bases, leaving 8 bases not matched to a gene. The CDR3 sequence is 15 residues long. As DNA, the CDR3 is TGTGCCAGCAGCCGTGGCAGGGGGCTCGATCAGCCCCAGCATTTT. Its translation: CASSRGRGLDQPQHF.

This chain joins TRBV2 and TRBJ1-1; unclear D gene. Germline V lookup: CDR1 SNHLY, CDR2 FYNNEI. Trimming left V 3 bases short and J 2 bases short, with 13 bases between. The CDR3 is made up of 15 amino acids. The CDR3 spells CASSESVFSNTEAFF. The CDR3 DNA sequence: TGTGCCAGCAGTGAGTCGGTCTTTAGTAACACTGAAGCTTTCTTT. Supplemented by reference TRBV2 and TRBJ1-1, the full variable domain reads EPEVTQTPSHQVTQMGQEVILRCVPISNHLYFYWYRQILGQKVEFLVSFYNNEISEKSEIFDDQFSVERPDGSNFTLKIRSTKLEDSAMYFCASSESVFSNTEAFFGQGTRLTVV.

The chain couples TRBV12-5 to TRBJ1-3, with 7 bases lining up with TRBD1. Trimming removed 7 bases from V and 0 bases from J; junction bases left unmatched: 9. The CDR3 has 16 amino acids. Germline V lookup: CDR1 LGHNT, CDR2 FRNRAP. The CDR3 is CASARDSPSSGNTIYF. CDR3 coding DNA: TGTGCTAGTGCCCGGGACAGTCCGAGCTCTGGAAACACCATATATTTT.